This T cell receptor beta chain was recorded in a study of glioma-infiltrating T cells. This CDR3 is built from 15 residues. V was shortened by 1 base and J by 2 bases, with 15 bases between the two germline ends. Germline V gene data show CDR1 as DFQATT and CDR2 as SNEGSKA (reference sequence). Using RNA template, CDR3s of TCR alpha and beta were amplified with iRepertoire arm-PCR. TCRdb redid the calling of the multiplex PCR reads with MiXCR, one entry per CDR3 protein. The sample carries more than 350,000 distinct CDR3 sequences, 41% recorded once. This rearrangement joins TRBV20-1 to TRBJ2-7; the D gene is possibly TRBD1 (6 bases). Material: glioma tissue, nonneoplastic brain tissue, or PBMCs (not recorded which). The receptor was derived from a human donor with low-grade glioma or glioblastoma, undergoing nonglioma brain surgery, or in good health (not recorded which). CDR3 DNA: TGCAGTGCTAGAGGTGTTTCAGGGGCGACCTACGAGCAGTACTTC. This gives the protein CSARGVSGATYEQYF.